This TCR beta chain appears in the sequencing data of a study of T-cell memory formation after mild COVID-19. One entry per CDR3 protein results from TCRdb running MiXCR on the 5' RACE reads. This sample has roughly 580,000 distinct CDR3 sequences, with under 20% found just once. V dropped 7 bases and J dropped 5 bases, with 17 bases sitting between them. Germline V gene data show CDR1 as SEHNR and CDR2 as FQNEAQ (reference sequence). The CDR3 extends over 15 amino acids. In its sample, this clonotype was seen a few times. The sample taken for sequencing was PBMCs or a T cell subset sorted from them (not recorded which). The chain has TRBV7-9 and TRBJ1-4; perhaps TRBD1 as D (6 bases). The clonotype comes from an adult woman who had mild COVID-19 (a few samples of this study predate the infection). Cell type and time point are not known. The CDR3 loop reads CASTSYRARNEKLFF. The DNA for the CDR3 is TGTGCCAGCACCTCTTACAGGGCCCGAAATGAAAAACTGTTTTTT.